The 17 T cell receptor beta chains in this list originate from one sample, sequenced in a study of beta chain features in type 1 diabetes. Study-level points and caveats: A moderate, significant TCRB CDR3 shortening appeared in type 1 diabetes across four CD4+ subsets.

The entirety of the isolated RNA underwent reverse transcription, so expressed TCRB transcripts were sequenced. Profiled with immunoSEQ multiplex PCR; TCRdb holds only in-frame clones, not every one. Here the sample spans roughly 150,000 clones, about a tenth being singletons. Their target antigens are unknown. Sample: central memory CD4+ T cells from blood. These receptors all stem from a young man with type 1 diabetes.

This clone was found a few times. The chain employs TRBV11-1 and TRBJ2-2; TRBD1 is a possible D gene (6 bases). V was shortened by 3 bases and J by 6 bases, with 14 bases between the two germline ends. The CDR3 runs 15 residues. Germline V lookup: CDR1 SGHAT, CDR2 FQDESV (reference sequence). The CDR3: CASSFALQGAGELFF. Written as DNA, the CDR3 is TGTGCCAGCAGCTTTGCCCTACAGGGAGCCGGGGAGCTGTTTTTT.

This clone has only a few counts. The chain carries TRBV7-3 and TRBJ2-1, with D maybe TRBD2 (6 bases). CDR1 SGHTA and CDR2 FQGTGA come from the germline V gene. V was cut by 3 bases and J by 0 bases, with 9 bases left in between. The CDR3 consists of 15 residues. In DNA, the CDR3 is TGTGCCAGCAGCTTTGGCGGGACCTCCTACAATGAGCAGTTCTTC. Translation gives CASSFGGTSYNEQFF.

V usage is TRBV23-1 and J usage is TRBJ2-7; 13 bases are shared with TRBD2. TRBV23-1 carries the ORF label, with uncertain function. V lost 3 bases and J lost 3; bases outside the gene matches: 5. There are 16 residues in the CDR3. The CDR3 DNA reads as TGCGCCAGCAGTCACTTGACTAGCGGGAGGCACTACGAGCAGTACTTC. Protein sequence: CASSHLTSGRHYEQYF.

A few counts support this clone. The chain uses TRBV9 and TRBJ1-2, with a possible D match to TRBD1 (6 bases). Germline CDR1 reads SGDLS; CDR2 reads YYNGEE. This CDR3 is built from 16 residues. V lost 0 bases, J lost 0 bases, and 12 bases lay in between. The CDR3 sequence: CASSVEPHRANYGYTF. For the CDR3, the DNA is TGTGCCAGCAGCGTAGAACCCCACAGGGCTAACTATGGCTACACCTTC.

V is TRBV7-3 and J is TRBJ2-6; a possible D gene is TRBD1 (5 bases). The CDR3 consists of 15 residues. Trimming took off 3 bases at V and 9 bases at J, with 15 bases between the two ends. Germline CDR1 is SGHTA and CDR2 is FQGTGA. The CDR3 protein is CASSFGRGVDNVLTF. CDR3 bases: TGTGCCAGCAGCTTTGGAAGGGGTGTTGACAACGTCCTGACTTTC.

The CDR3 DNA reads as TGCGCCAGCAGCCGCTCCTCAGGGGGCTCCTACGAGCAGTACTTC. It encodes CASSRSSGGSYEQYF. The gene calls are TRBV4-3 and TRBJ2-7, with 7 bases that match TRBD1. CDR1 and CDR2 (germline): LGHNA, YSLEER. V shed 4 bases and J 0 bases; nucleotides not matched to a gene: 6. The CDR3 consists of 15 residues.

This clone has a handful of counts. The chain joins TRBV28 to TRBJ2-5; no definite D call. CDR3 length: 15 amino acids. Trimming took off 5 bases at V and 2 bases at J, with 15 bases between the two ends. CDR1 and CDR2 (germline): MDHEN, SYDVKM. DNA for the CDR3: TGTGCCAGCAGTAACTACCAGCCCGCTCAAGAGACCCAGTACTTC. Translating it yields CASSNYQPAQETQYF.

The chain has TRBV5-4 and TRBJ1-4; 7 positions match TRBD1. Per the germline V gene, CDR1 is SGHNT and CDR2 is YYREEE (reference sequence). V gave up 1 base and J gave up 5 bases; unmatched junction bases: 5. The CDR3 length is 15 residues. The CDR3 sequence: CASSLPGQRNEKLFF. Here the CDR3 DNA reads TGTGCCAGCAGCTTGCCGGGACAGAGAAATGAAAAACTGTTTTTT.

This chain connects TRBV6-1 to TRBJ2-3, with TRBD1 matching 8 bases. The V segment lost 4 bases and the J segment 5 bases; nucleotides outside the gene matches: 5. The CDR3 covers 14 residues. Per germline, CDR1 MNHNS and CDR2 SASEGT. As DNA, the CDR3 is TGTGCCAGCAGTGTGCAGGGGGCACGAGATACGCAGTATTTT. Its protein is CASSVQGARDTQYF.

The chain combines TRBV6-1 with TRBJ1-5, with D unresolved. The CDR3 extends over 17 amino acids. Trimming removed 4 bases at V and 1 base at J, with 17 bases between. Germline V gene data show CDR1 as MNHNS and CDR2 as SASEGT. The CDR3 bases are TGTGCCAGCAGTGGGCCGGCCGAGGTCGTGAGCAATCAGCCCCAGCATTTT. The encoded protein is CASSGPAEVVSNQPQHF.

The rearrangement joins TRBV5-1 to TRBJ2-3; 13 positions agree with TRBD2. This CDR3 has 15 residues. Germline V gives CDR1 SGHRS, CDR2 YFSETQ. After removal of 3 bases from V and 3 bases from J, the junction contained 1 base not matched to a gene. For the CDR3, the DNA is TGCGCCAGCAGCTCGGGACTAGCGGGAACAGATACGCAGTATTTT. Its translation: CASSSGLAGTDTQYF.

This clone was counted a few times. This chain uses TRBV20-1 with TRBJ1-2; D is undetermined. The CDR3 consists of 10 residues. Germline V gene data show CDR1 as DFQATT and CDR2 as SNEGSKA (reference sequence). Trimming removed 6 bases from V and 3 bases from J, with 5 bases in between. In nucleotides, the CDR3 is TGCAGTGCAACAGACTATGGCTACACCTTC. It specifies CSATDYGYTF.

The chain carries TRBV7-2 and TRBJ2-7, with D perhaps matching TRBD2 (5 bases). The CDR3 length is 15 residues. V was clipped by 2 bases and J by 3 bases, with 14 bases between them. The germline V gene has CDR1 SGHTA and CDR2 FQGNSA. As DNA, the CDR3 is TGTGCCAGCAGCTTAACGGGGTCCTTAAACTACGAGCAGTACTTC. The encoded protein is CASSLTGSLNYEQYF.

This chain joins TRBV19 and TRBJ1-1; 8 bases fit TRBD1. CDR1 and CDR2 (germline): LNHDA, SQIVND (reference sequence). This CDR3 has 12 amino acids. The ends lost 9 bases at V and 4 bases at J; junction bases unmatched: 4. The DNA for the CDR3 is TGTGCCAGCGACGACAGGGGCACTGAAGCTTTCTTT. Translated, it gives CASDDRGTEAFF.

This clone was counted a few times. The chain couples TRBV7-9 to TRBJ2-3; 9 bases match TRBD1. This CDR3 region has 15 residues. The J segment lost 3 bases and the V segment lost 6 bases, leaving 7 bases of the junction unmatched. Germline loops: CDR1 SEHNR, CDR2 FQNEAQ (reference sequence). The CDR3 here is CASRKGQGQTDTQYF. The CDR3 DNA reads as TGTGCCAGCAGAAAAGGACAGGGGCAGACAGATACGCAGTATTTT.

V is TRBV2 and J is TRBJ2-7; 10 bases align to TRBD1. Germline-derived CDR1 and CDR2 are SNHLY and FYNNEI. V was pared by 6 bases and J by 1 base, with 6 bases of the junction left unmatched. The CDR3 spans 15 residues. DNA for the CDR3: TGTGCCAGCAGGGAGGGACAGGGGCTTTCCTACGAGCAGTACTTC. It is translated as CASREGQGLSYEQYF.

This clone came up a few times. The J gene is TRBJ2-3, the V gene TRBV28; TRBD2 matches 13 bases. V lost 2 bases, J lost 7 bases, and 12 bases stayed unmatched. Germline assignment: CDR1 MDHEN and CDR2 SYDVKM. The CDR3 contains 18 residues. In DNA form, the CDR3 reads TGTGCCAGCAGTTTAAGCGTGACTAGCGGGAGGTCCCACTATACGCAGTATTTT. This codes for CASSLSVTSGRSHYTQYF. Looking up the rest from reference TRBV28 and TRBJ2-3 gives the full variable domain: DVKVTQSSRYLVKRTGEKVFLECVQDMDHENMFWYRQDPGLGLRLIYFSYDVKMKEKGDIPEGYSVSREKKERFSLILESASTNQTSMYLCASSLSVTSGRSHYTQYFGPGTRLTVL.